Following are 16 T cell receptor beta chains from one sample sequenced in a study of shared clonotypes between healthy human individuals. Clones were read by immunoSEQ multiplex PCR, and TCRdb kept only the in-frame ones, dropping some. The sample contains millions of clones, more than 85% of which appear only once. Material for sequencing was naive CD4+ T cells from PBMCs. This sample's subset: CD45RA+ positively selected. The receptors derive from a man younger than 35 in good health. Some clones in this sample may be carry-over from other donors' samples.

The chain employs TRBV28 and TRBJ1-4; 11 bases fit TRBD1. After removal of 3 bases from V and 6 bases from J, the junction contained 3 bases not matched to a gene. This CDR3 has 15 amino acids. Per germline, CDR1 MDHEN and CDR2 SYDVKM. The CDR3, as DNA: TGTGCCAGCAGTTTGAGGACAGGGGGCGATGAAAAACTGTTTTTT. The encoded protein is CASSLRTGGDEKLFF.

This chain joins TRBV9 and TRBJ2-3, with 7 bases lining up with TRBD1. V lost 3 bases to trimming and J lost 4 bases; unmatched junction nucleotides: 5. Germline-derived CDR1 and CDR2 are SGDLS and YYNGEE. The CDR3 sequence is 14 residues long. CDR3 sequence (DNA): TGTGCCAGCAGCGATCGACAGGGTTCAGATACGCAGTATTTT. Protein product: CASSDRQGSDTQYF.

This chain links TRBV6-1 with TRBJ2-4, with D unresolved. This CDR3 has 12 residues. CDR1 is MNHNS and CDR2 is SASEGT in the germline V gene. V lost 5 bases and J 1 base, leaving 3 bases between the germline ends. The CDR3 region is CASSRAKNIQYF. The DNA of the CDR3 is TGTGCCAGCAGTAGGGCCAAAAACATTCAGTACTTC.

This chain joins TRBV11-2 and TRBJ2-4; D is undetermined. Trimming pared 1 base from V and 7 bases from J, leaving 8 bases between. CDR1 is SGHAT, CDR2 FQNNGV, per germline. The CDR3 runs to 13 residues. The CDR3 nucleotides are TGTGCCAGCAGCTTAGGGTTTGCGAACATTCAGTACTTC. Protein product: CASSLGFANIQYF.

The CDR3 loop reads CASSLEGRGGGNTDTQYF. CDR3 DNA: TGCGCCAGCAGCTTGGAGGGCAGGGGTGGCGGGAACACAGATACGCAGTATTTT. This chain links TRBV5-1 with TRBJ2-3; either TRBD1 or TRBD2 may supply D (6 bases each). The V gene lost 0 bases and the J gene lost 2 bases, with 19 bases spanning the gap. There are 18 residues in the CDR3. Germline V CDR1 and CDR2: SGHRS, YFSETQ.

The chain combines TRBV5-1 with TRBJ2-1; 8 nucleotides match TRBD2. The CDR3 has 15 residues. From germline, CDR1 is SGHRS and CDR2 YFSETQ. The ends lost 0 bases at V and 6 bases at J; junction bases unmatched: 5. The CDR3, as DNA: TGCGCCAGCAGCTTGGCATCCGGGAGGGGCAATGAGCAGTTCTTC. It codes for CASSLASGRGNEQFF.

The gene calls are TRBV6-5 and TRBJ1-1; no clear D. V lost 5 bases and J 4 bases, leaving 17 bases between the germline ends. This CDR3 is 15 amino acids long. Germline V gene lookup returns CDR1 MNHEY and CDR2 SVGAGI. The DNA of the CDR3 is TGTGCCAGCAGTCCGGCGACAAAGGCGGTCACTGAAGCTTTCTTT. It is translated as CASSPATKAVTEAFF.

The genes are TRBV5-4 and TRBJ2-7, with a weak D call TRBD2 (5 bases). V was cut by 0 bases and J by 2 bases, with 12 bases left in between. Germline-derived CDR1 and CDR2 are SGHNT and YYREEE (reference sequence). The CDR3 runs to 15 residues. CDR3 in amino acids: CASSLVGWEPYEQYF. The CDR3 DNA sequence: TGTGCCAGCAGCTTGGTTGGGTGGGAGCCCTACGAGCAGTACTTC.

The rearrangement uses TRBV4-3 and TRBJ2-5; TRBD2 agrees at 11 bases. CDR1 and CDR2 (germline): LGHNA, YSLEER. This CDR3 spans 15 amino acids. J gave up 5 bases and V 0 bases, and 2 bases lay outside the gene matches. The CDR3 here is CASSQDSGRGETQYF. The CDR3 DNA reads as TGCGCCAGCAGCCAAGATAGCGGGAGGGGCGAGACCCAGTACTTC.

The chain recombines TRBV28 with TRBJ2-5; D might be TRBD2 (5 bases). Near its end, the DNA agrees better with TRBJ2-7, so the J call may be wrong. Germline loops: CDR1 MDHEN, CDR2 SYDVKM. The CDR3 runs to 14 residues. CDR3 amino acids: CASSPGDRSYEQYF. Here the CDR3 DNA reads TGTGCCAGCAGCCCCGGGGATCGCTCCTACGAGCAGTACTTC.

CDR3 nucleotide sequence: TGTGCCAGCAGTTCCTCAGGACAGGGTGGCAGACTCGCCTACGAGCAGTACTTC. As protein: CASSSSGQGGRLAYEQYF. This sequence joins TRBV28 and TRBJ2-7; 8 positions agree with TRBD1. The V gene end was trimmed by 4 bases and the J gene end by 2 bases; junction bases not matched to a gene: 16. Germline V gene data show CDR1 as MDHEN and CDR2 as SYDVKM. The CDR3 is made up of 18 amino acids. Combining the CDR3 with reference TRBV28 and TRBJ2-7 gives the whole variable domain DVKVTQSSRYLVKRTGEKVFLECVQDMDHENMFWYRQDPGLGLRLIYFSYDVKMKEKGDIPEGYSVSREKKERFSLILESASTNQTSMYLCASSSSGQGGRLAYEQYFGPGTRLTVT.

The CDR3 nucleotides read TGCAGTGCACCAGACAAGGATACGCAGTATTTT. It translates to CSAPDKDTQYF. The rearrangement joins TRBV20-1 to TRBJ2-3; D uncertain. Per the germline V gene, CDR1 is DFQATT and CDR2 is SNEGSKA (reference sequence). V was pared by 6 bases and J by 6 bases, with 10 bases between. This CDR3 is 11 amino acids long.

This chain joins TRBV2 and TRBJ1-2; perhaps TRBD1 as D (6 bases). Trimming stripped 4 bases from V and 6 bases from J, with 21 bases between. The CDR3 contains 16 residues. Germline values: CDR1 SNHLY, CDR2 FYNNEI. CDR3 sequence: CASSGVQGTTRDGYTF. In nucleotides, the CDR3 is TGTGCCAGCAGTGGGGTCCAGGGGACGACTAGGGATGGCTACACCTTC.

V and J are TRBV5-1 and TRBJ2-1, with 7 bases that match TRBD2. Looked up from germline, CDR1 is SGHRS and CDR2 is YFSETQ. The CDR3 sequence is 14 residues long. V was pared by 3 bases and J by 7 bases, with 7 bases of the junction left unmatched. This chain's CDR3 is CASSWDYHYNEQFF. CDR3 nucleotide sequence: TGCGCCAGCAGCTGGGACTATCACTATAATGAGCAGTTCTTC.

This sequence joins TRBV9 and TRBJ1-4, with D maybe TRBD1 (5 bases). The CDR3 runs 15 residues. V gave up 4 bases and J gave up 6 bases, with 16 bases separating them. Germline values: CDR1 SGDLS, CDR2 YYNGEE. The chain's CDR3 is CASSPSLRGDEKLFF. DNA for the CDR3: TGTGCCAGCAGCCCCTCATTGAGGGGCGATGAAAAACTGTTTTTT.

This chain connects TRBV30 to TRBJ1-2; D uncertain. The CDR3 spans 11 residues. V dropped 2 bases and J dropped 7 bases, with 8 bases sitting between them. Germline CDR1 and CDR2: GTSNPN and SVGIG (reference sequence). The CDR3 DNA reads TGTGCCTGGAGTAGTGGGTTTGGCTACACCTTC. Amino acids: CAWSSGFGYTF.